A single sample gave rise to the 17 T cell receptor beta chains below, sequenced in a study of blood T cell repertoires in COVID-19. Measured with immunoSEQ multiplex PCR; TCRdb has only the in-frame clones, and not every one. The repertoire holds about 200,000 clones, with 80% to 90% as singletons. The sequencing sample was made of PBMCs or T cells enriched from blood (not recorded which). Receptors were obtained from a man aged 25-45 years who had recovered from COVID-19.

The V gene is TRBV4-2, the J gene TRBJ2-7, with a possible D match to TRBD1 (6 bases). Germline V gene lookup returns CDR1 LGHNA and CDR2 YNFKEQ. Trimming pared 2 bases from V and 0 bases from J, leaving 26 bases between. This CDR3 spans 20 amino acids. The CDR3 loop is CASSQPSGDPISLSSYEQYF. In DNA form, the CDR3 reads TGTGCCAGCAGCCAACCGTCAGGGGACCCAATTTCTCTAAGCTCCTACGAGCAGTACTTC.

This sequence joins TRBV7-9 and TRBJ2-7; TRBD2 matches 8 bases. The germline V gene has CDR1 SEHNR and CDR2 FQNEAQ (reference sequence). The CDR3 is 14 residues long. V lost 5 bases to trimming and J lost 2 bases; unmatched junction nucleotides: 5. The CDR3 nucleotides are TGTGCCAGCAGCGTTAGCGGGGCCCCCTACGAGCAGTACTTC. Translating it yields CASSVSGAPYEQYF.

The chain uses TRBV6-5 and TRBJ1-1, with 7 bases that match TRBD1. This CDR3 comprises 13 residues. Germline-derived CDR1 and CDR2 are MNHEY and SVGAGI. After removal of 6 bases from V and 7 bases from J, the junction contained 8 bases not matched to a gene. CDR3 bases: TGTGCCAGCAGCTTAACAGGGGCCTTTGAAGCTTTCTTT. Translating gives CASSLTGAFEAFF.

The CDR3 loop is CASSPQRENPNEQFF. The CDR3 DNA is TGTGCCAGCTCACCGCAGCGGGAGAACCCAAATGAGCAGTTCTTC. The chain links TRBV18 to TRBJ2-1, with TRBD2 identical over 8 bases. Trimming cost V 3 bases and J 7 bases; bases outside gene matches: 8. Per the germline V gene, CDR1 is KGHSH and CDR2 is LQKENI. This CDR3 has 15 amino acids.

V is TRBV5-5 and J is TRBJ1-2, with 8 bases fitting TRBD1. Germline V gives CDR1 SGHKS, CDR2 YYEKEE (reference sequence). The CDR3 loop spans 15 amino acids. With 3 bases clipped from V and 4 bases from J, the junction kept 8 bases outside the gene matches. Here the CDR3 DNA reads TGTGCCAGCAGCTCTACGGGACAGGCCTTCTATGGCTACACCTTC. Translation: CASSSTGQAFYGYTF.

The CDR3 loop is CASSRVGAGWAFF. The CDR3 DNA is TGTGCCAGCAGCCGTGTCGGTGCGGGGTGGGCTTTCTTT. The chain employs TRBV14 and TRBJ1-1, with no clear D. Germline loops: CDR1 SGHDN, CDR2 FVKESK. The CDR3 loop spans 13 amino acids. Trimming took off 4 bases at V and 11 bases at J, with 17 bases between the two ends.

The chain is built from TRBV30 and TRBJ1-5; the D gene is possibly TRBD1 (6 bases). Germline CDR1 and CDR2: GTSNPN and SVGIG (reference sequence). This CDR3 is 15 amino acids long. V was trimmed by 3 bases and J by 5 bases, leaving 17 bases between them. The CDR3 protein is CAWSAYTAGDQPQHF. CDR3 coding DNA: TGTGCCTGGAGCGCTTACACCGCAGGGGATCAGCCCCAGCATTTT.

This clone was counted a single time. The genes are TRBV24-1 and TRBJ1-2; TRBD1 agrees at 7 bases. CDR1 and CDR2 (germline): KGHDR, SFDVKD. The V segment lost 4 bases and the J segment 7 bases; nucleotides outside the gene matches: 17. CDR3 length: 17 residues. The CDR3, as DNA: TGTGCCACCAGTGAAACCAAGACAGGGCAGGTGTTTGCTGGCTACACCTTC. It specifies CATSETKTGQVFAGYTF.

The rearrangement uses TRBV6-1 and TRBJ1-1, with unresolved D. With 2 bases removed from V and 0 bases from J, the gap between germline ends came to 10 bases. Germline V gene sequence: CDR1 MNHNS, CDR2 SASEGT. The CDR3 covers 15 residues. The CDR3, as DNA: TGTGCCAGCAGTGAATTGGGCAGGATGAACACTGAAGCTTTCTTT. Translation gives CASSELGRMNTEAFF.

The chain has TRBV19 and TRBJ1-2; 8 nucleotides agree with TRBD1. J gave up 7 bases and V 3 bases, and 25 bases lay outside the gene matches. Germline V CDR1 and CDR2: LNHDA, SQIVND (reference sequence). The CDR3 sequence is 20 residues long. CDR3 amino acids: CASSMGQDESYLGDICGYTF. CDR3 sequence (DNA): TGTGCCAGTAGTATGGGACAGGATGAGTCCTACCTTGGGGATATATGTGGCTACACCTTC.

The chain is built from TRBV11-2 and TRBJ2-1; D is possibly TRBD2 (6 bases). Trimming took off 3 bases at V and 9 bases at J, with 15 bases between the two ends. In germline, CDR1 is SGHAT, CDR2 FQNNGV. The CDR3 is 14 residues long. This CDR3 is CASSFWGESAEQFF. The CDR3 DNA reads as TGTGCCAGCAGCTTTTGGGGGGAGTCAGCTGAGCAGTTCTTC.

The chain has TRBV7-9 and TRBJ2-1; D perhaps matches TRBD1 (5 bases). Trimming stripped 3 bases from V and 10 bases from J, with 13 bases between. Germline lookup yields CDR1 SEHNR and CDR2 FQNEAQ (reference sequence). The length of the CDR3 is 13 residues. CDR3 loop: CASSFTREGEQFF. The CDR3 region has the DNA TGTGCCAGCAGCTTTACCAGGGAAGGCGAGCAGTTCTTC.

V usage is TRBV27 and J usage is TRBJ2-3, with TRBD2 matching 12 bases. From germline, CDR1 is MNHEY and CDR2 SMNVEV (reference sequence). The length of the CDR3 is 16 residues. V gave up 2 bases and J gave up 3 bases; unmatched junction bases: 3. For the CDR3, the DNA is TGTGCCAGCAGTTTAGTACTAGCGGGGGGAACAGATACGCAGTATTTT. Encoded protein: CASSLVLAGGTDTQYF.

The chain links TRBV19 to TRBJ2-5; 14 bases are shared with TRBD2. The J segment lost 6 bases and the V segment lost 4 bases, leaving 7 bases of the junction unmatched. The CDR3 is 16 amino acids. Per the germline V gene, CDR1 is LNHDA and CDR2 is SQIVND (reference sequence). The CDR3 region has the DNA TGTGCCAGTAGTACCGCCGGGACTAGCGGGAGTAAGACCCAGTACTTC. The encoded protein is CASSTAGTSGSKTQYF.

The chain employs TRBV7-9 and TRBJ2-2; the D gene is possibly TRBD1 (5 bases). The CDR3 is 16 residues long. Deletions cut 1 base from V and 3 bases from J, with 12 bases between. Germline CDR1 reads SEHNR; CDR2 reads FQNEAQ (reference sequence). This chain's CDR3 is CASSLEVWGYTGELFF. The CDR3 DNA is TGTGCCAGCAGCTTAGAAGTATGGGGCTACACCGGGGAGCTGTTTTTT.

The rearrangement joins TRBV6-2 or TRBV6-3 to TRBJ2-7; maybe TRBD2 (5 bases). Germline V CDR1 and CDR2: MNHEY, SVGEGT. Trimming took 0 bases from V and 9 from J, leaving 9 bases between them. The CDR3 is made up of 12 amino acids. The CDR3 is CASSYSSGSQYF. CDR3 in DNA: TGTGCCAGCAGTTACTCGTCGGGATCGCAGTACTTC.

The V gene is TRBV28, the J gene TRBJ2-1, with 14 nucleotides matching TRBD2. CDR3 length equals 19 residues. The germline CDR1 and CDR2 sequences are MDHEN and SYDVKM. With V trimmed by 3 bases and J by 0 bases, 7 bases remained unmatched. CDR3 sequence reads: CASSLWTSGRPRSYNEQFF. CDR3 sequence (DNA): TGTGCCAGCAGTTTGTGGACTAGCGGGAGGCCACGCTCCTACAATGAGCAGTTCTTC.